Reported below is one TCR beta chain. Its target is unknown. This specimen comes from a study of cytomegalovirus exposure and HLA in healthy donors. The PCR employed 60 Vbeta primers together with 13 Jbeta primers. Authors' methods: Later, 80 million or so unique TCR beta chains were counted in an analysis, and roughly 11 million of them were shared. Measured with immunoSEQ multiplex PCR; TCRdb has only the in-frame clones, and not every one. That table gives V, J and clone size, and the DNA gave D and trimming. The table for this sample gives around 100,000 clones. The germline CDR1 and CDR2 sequences are SGHRS and YFSETQ. V lost 7 bases, J lost 2 bases, and 11 bases stayed unmatched. The CDR3 is made up of 15 amino acids. Overall study results and limits: Common viral pathogens seemed to be connected with several of the most significant clusters, according to a later analysis.

The clonotype was recovered from a woman aged 30 to 39 in good health and CMV-seronegative. V usage is TRBV5-1 and J usage is TRBJ2-5; 7 bases line up with TRBD2. The sample comprised PBMCs. The CDR3 DNA reads as TGCGCCAGCTCCTTGTGGGGCGGGGGTCAAGAGACCCAGTACTTC. This sequence encodes CASSLWGGGQETQYF.